Sequencing of this T cell receptor (beta chain) was carried out in a study of blood T cell repertoires in COVID-19. Deletions cut 6 bases from V and 0 bases from J, with 15 bases between. CDR3 size: 15 residues. CDR1 and CDR2 (germline): GTSNPN, SVGIG (reference sequence). TCRdb's table, derived via immunoSEQ multiplex PCR, lists solely in-frame clones and lacks some. The sample has hundreds of thousands of clones, about 89% seen once; the top ten hold just under 6.5%. The receptor comes from a woman aged 45-65 years with COVID-19, enrolled during active disease. The chain carries TRBV30 and TRBJ1-3; tentatively, D is TRBD1 (6 bases). The sequenced sample was peripheral blood. CDR3 region: CACPGVGHSGNTIYF. The CDR3 bases are TGTGCCTGCCCAGGGGTAGGTCACTCTGGAAACACCATATATTTT.